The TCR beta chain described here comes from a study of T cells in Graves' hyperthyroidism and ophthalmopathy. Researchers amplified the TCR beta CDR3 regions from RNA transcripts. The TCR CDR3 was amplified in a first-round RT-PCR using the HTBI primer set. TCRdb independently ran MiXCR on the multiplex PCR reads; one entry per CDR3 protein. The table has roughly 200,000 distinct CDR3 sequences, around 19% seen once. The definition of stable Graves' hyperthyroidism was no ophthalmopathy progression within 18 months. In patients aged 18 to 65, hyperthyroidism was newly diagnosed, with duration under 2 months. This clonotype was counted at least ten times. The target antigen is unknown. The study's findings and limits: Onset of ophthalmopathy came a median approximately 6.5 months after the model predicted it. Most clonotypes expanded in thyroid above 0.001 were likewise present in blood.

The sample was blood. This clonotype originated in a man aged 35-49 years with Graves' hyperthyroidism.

DNA for the CDR3: TGTGCCAGCAGGCGAGACGGACAGGGGTGGACTGAAGCTTTCTTT. As protein: CASRRDGQGWTEAFF. The chain is built from TRBV5-5 and TRBJ1-1; 9 bases are shared with TRBD1. Losses at the gene ends were 5 bases for V and 5 bases for J; bases not matched to a gene: 10. The CDR3 has 15 residues. CDR1 and CDR2 from the germline V gene are SGHKS and YYEKEE (reference sequence).